This TCR beta chain was sequenced for a study of technical replicates of blood from several donors. TCRdb keeps only in-frame clones here, not all; method: immunoSEQ multiplex PCR. The profile covers fewer than 85,000 clones, with just under 95% appearing a single time and 0.25% taken by the ten largest. This clone was counted a single time. The sample taken for sequencing was T cells isolated from PBMCs. The TCR originated in a human donor in good health.

CDR3 sequence: CASSADSSYYNSPLHF. The DNA of the CDR3 is TGCGCCAGCAGCGCCGACAGCTCGTATTATAATTCACCCCTCCACTTT. The rearrangement uses TRBV5-1 and TRBJ1-6, with a possible D match to TRBD1 (5 bases). V was trimmed by 4 bases and J by 4 bases, leaving 15 bases between them. The germline CDR1 and CDR2 sequences are SGHRS and YFSETQ. The CDR3 covers 16 residues.